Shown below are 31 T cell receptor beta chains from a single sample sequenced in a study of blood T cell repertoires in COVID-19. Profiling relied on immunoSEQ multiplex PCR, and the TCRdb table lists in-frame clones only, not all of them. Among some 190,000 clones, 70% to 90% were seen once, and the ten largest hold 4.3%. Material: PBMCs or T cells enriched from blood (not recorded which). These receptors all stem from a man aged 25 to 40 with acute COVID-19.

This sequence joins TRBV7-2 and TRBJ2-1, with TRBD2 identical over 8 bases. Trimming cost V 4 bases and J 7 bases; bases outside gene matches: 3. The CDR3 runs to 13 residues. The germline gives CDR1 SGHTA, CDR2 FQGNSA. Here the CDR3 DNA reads TGTGCCAGCAGCTCGCGGGGGGCTAATGAGCAGTTCTTC. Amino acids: CASSSRGANEQFF.

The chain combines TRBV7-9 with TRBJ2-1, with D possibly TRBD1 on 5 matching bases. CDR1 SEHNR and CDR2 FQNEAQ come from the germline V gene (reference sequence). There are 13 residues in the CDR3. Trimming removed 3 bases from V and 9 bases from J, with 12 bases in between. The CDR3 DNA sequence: TGTGCCAGCAGCTTTCCTGGACAAGGTGAGCAGTTCTTC. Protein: CASSFPGQGEQFF. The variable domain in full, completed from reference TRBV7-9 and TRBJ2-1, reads DTGVSQNPRHKITKRGQNVTFRCDPISEHNRLYWYRQTLGQGPEFLTYFQNEAQLEKSRLLSDRFSAERPKGSFSTLEIQRTEQGDSAMYLCASSFPGQGEQFFGPGTRLTVL.

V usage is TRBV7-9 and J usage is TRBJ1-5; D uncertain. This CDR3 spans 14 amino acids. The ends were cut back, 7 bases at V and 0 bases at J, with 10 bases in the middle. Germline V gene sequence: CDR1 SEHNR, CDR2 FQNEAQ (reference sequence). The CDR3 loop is CASTGGSSNQPQHF. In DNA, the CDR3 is TGTGCCAGCACCGGCGGGAGTAGCAATCAGCCCCAGCATTTT.

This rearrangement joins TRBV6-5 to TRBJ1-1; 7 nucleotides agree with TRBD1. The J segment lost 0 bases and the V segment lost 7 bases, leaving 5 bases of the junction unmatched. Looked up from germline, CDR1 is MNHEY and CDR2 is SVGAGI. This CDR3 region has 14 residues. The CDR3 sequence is CASTKTGLNTEAFF. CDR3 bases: TGTGCCAGCACTAAGACAGGGCTGAACACTGAAGCTTTCTTT.

The CDR3: CASSEAARNTIYF. CDR3 in DNA: TGTGCCAGCAGTGAAGCAGCGAGAAACACCATATATTTT. The chain is built from TRBV6-1 and TRBJ1-3; unclear D gene. The CDR3 runs to 13 residues. The V end was cut by 0 bases, the J end by 5 bases, with 5 bases between. Germline V gene data show CDR1 as MNHNS and CDR2 as SASEGT.

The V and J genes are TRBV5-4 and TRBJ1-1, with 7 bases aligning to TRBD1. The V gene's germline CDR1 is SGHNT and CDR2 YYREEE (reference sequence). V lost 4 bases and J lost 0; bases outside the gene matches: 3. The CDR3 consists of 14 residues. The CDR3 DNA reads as TGTGCCAGCAGCCAGGGACAGATGAACACTGAAGCTTTCTTT. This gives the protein CASSQGQMNTEAFF.

The CDR3 coding sequence is TGCACCAGCAGCCAAGAAGGGGACAGGGGGAACTATGGCTACACCTTC. This sequence encodes CTSSQEGDRGNYGYTF. V gene TRBV1 combines with J gene TRBJ1-2; the D call of TRBD1 is as the table states it, not checked on the DNA. TRBV1 is tagged as a pseudogene. This CDR3 contains 16 residues.

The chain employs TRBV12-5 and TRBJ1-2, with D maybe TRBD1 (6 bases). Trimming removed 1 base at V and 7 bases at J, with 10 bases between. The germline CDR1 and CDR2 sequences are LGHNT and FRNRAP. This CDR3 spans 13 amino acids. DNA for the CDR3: TGTGCTAGTGGTTTGGACCACAGGGCTGGCTACACCTTC. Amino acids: CASGLDHRAGYTF.

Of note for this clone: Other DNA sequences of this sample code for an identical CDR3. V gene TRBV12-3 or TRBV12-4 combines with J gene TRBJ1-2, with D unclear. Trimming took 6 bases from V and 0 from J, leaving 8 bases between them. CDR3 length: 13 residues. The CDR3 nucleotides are TGTGCCAGCAGCCCACTAACTAACTATGGCTACACCTTC. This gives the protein CASSPLTNYGYTF.

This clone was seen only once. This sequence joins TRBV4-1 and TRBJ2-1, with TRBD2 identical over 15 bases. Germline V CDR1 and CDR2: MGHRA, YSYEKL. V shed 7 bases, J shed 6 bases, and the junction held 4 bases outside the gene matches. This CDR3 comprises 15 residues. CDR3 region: CASTGLAGGPNEQFF. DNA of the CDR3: TGCGCCAGCACCGGACTAGCGGGGGGGCCCAATGAGCAGTTCTTC.

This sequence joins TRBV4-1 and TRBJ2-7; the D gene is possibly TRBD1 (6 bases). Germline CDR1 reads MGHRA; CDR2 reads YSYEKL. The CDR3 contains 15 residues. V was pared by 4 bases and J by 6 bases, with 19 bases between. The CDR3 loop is CASSPPGHPIREQYF. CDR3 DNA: TGCGCCAGCAGCCCCCCGGGACACCCGATCCGCGAGCAGTACTTC.

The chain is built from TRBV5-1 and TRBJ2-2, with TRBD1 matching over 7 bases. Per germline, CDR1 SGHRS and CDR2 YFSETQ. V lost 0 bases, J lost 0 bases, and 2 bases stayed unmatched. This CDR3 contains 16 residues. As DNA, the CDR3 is TGCGCCAGCAGCTTGGTAGGGGGCACGAACACCGGGGAGCTGTTTTTT. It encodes CASSLVGGTNTGELFF.

In DNA, the CDR3 is TGTGCCAGCAGCTTGGGACAGGGGACATCGAACACCGGGGAGCTGTTTTTT. Its translation is CASSLGQGTSNTGELFF. The J gene is TRBJ2-2, the V gene TRBV7-3, with 10 bases aligning to TRBD1. Germline V gene lookup returns CDR1 SGHTA and CDR2 FQGTGA. This CDR3 region has 17 residues. V was pared by 3 bases and J by 0 bases, with 4 bases of the junction left unmatched.

The CDR3 sequence: CASITPGQGGGYTF. CDR3 DNA: TGTGCCAGTATCACGCCGGGACAGGGGGGCGGCTACACCTTC. This chain connects TRBV19 to TRBJ1-2, with 11 bases that match TRBD1. J gave up 8 bases and V 7 bases, and 9 bases lay outside the gene matches. The CDR3 sequence is 14 residues long. Germline CDR1 and CDR2: LNHDA and SQIVND (reference sequence). The variable domain in full, completed from reference TRBV19 and TRBJ1-2, reads DGGITQSPKYLFRKEGQNVTLSCEQNLNHDAMYWYRQDPGQGLRLIYYSQIVNDFQKGDIAEGYSVSREKKESFPLTVTSAQKNPTAFYLCASITPGQGGGYTFGSGTRLTVV.

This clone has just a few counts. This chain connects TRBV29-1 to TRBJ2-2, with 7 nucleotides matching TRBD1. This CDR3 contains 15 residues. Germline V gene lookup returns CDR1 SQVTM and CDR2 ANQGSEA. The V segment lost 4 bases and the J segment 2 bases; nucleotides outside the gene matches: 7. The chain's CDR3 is CSVGQGSANTGELFF. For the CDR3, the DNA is TGCAGCGTTGGACAGGGATCTGCAAACACCGGGGAGCTGTTTTTT.

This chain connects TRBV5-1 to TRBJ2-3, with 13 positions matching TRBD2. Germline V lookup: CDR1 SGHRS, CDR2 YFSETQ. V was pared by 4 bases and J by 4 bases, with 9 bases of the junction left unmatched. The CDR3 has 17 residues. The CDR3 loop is CASSRVGLAGNADTQYF. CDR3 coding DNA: TGCGCCAGCAGCCGGGTGGGACTAGCGGGGAACGCAGATACGCAGTATTTT.

CDR3 sequence (DNA): TGTGCCAGCAGCACCGGGACTAGCGGGGGATATGAGCAGTACTTC. Translation gives CASSTGTSGGYEQYF. V and J are TRBV13 and TRBJ2-7; 14 bases map to TRBD2. J gave up 7 bases and V 5 bases, and 7 bases lay outside the gene matches. Germline CDR1 and CDR2: PRHDT and FYEKMQ (reference sequence). This CDR3 has 15 residues. The full variable domain, rest sourced from reference TRBV13 and TRBJ2-7, is AAGVIQSPRHLIKEKRETATLKCYPIPRHDTVYWYQQGPGQDPQFLISFYEKMQSDKGSIPDRFSAQQFSDYHSELNMSSLELGDSALYFCASSTGTSGGYEQYFGPGTRLTVT.

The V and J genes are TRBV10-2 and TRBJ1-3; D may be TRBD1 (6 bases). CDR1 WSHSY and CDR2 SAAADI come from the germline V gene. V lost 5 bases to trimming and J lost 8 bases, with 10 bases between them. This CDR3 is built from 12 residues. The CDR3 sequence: CASSTGQHTIYF. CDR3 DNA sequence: TGCGCCAGCAGTACAGGGCAGCACACCATATATTTT.

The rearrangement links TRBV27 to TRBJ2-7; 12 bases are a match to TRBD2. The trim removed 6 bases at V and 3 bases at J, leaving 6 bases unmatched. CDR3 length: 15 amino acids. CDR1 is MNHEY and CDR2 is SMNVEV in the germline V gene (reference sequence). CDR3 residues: CASSKTSGGFYEQYF. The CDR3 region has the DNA TGTGCCAGCAGCAAAACTAGCGGGGGGTTCTACGAGCAGTACTTC.

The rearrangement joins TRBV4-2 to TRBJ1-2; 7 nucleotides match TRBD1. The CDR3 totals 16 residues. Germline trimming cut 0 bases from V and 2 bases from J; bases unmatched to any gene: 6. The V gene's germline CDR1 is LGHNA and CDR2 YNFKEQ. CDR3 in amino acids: CASSQEEGAINYGYTF. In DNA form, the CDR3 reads TGTGCCAGCAGCCAAGAAGAGGGGGCAATAAACTATGGCTACACCTTC.

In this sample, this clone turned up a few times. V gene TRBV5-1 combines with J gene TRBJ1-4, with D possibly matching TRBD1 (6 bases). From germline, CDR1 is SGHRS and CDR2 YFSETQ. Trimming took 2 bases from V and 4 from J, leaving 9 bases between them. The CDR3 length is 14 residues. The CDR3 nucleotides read TGCGCCAGCAGCTTACAGGGAGTTAATGAAAAACTGTTTTTT. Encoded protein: CASSLQGVNEKLFF. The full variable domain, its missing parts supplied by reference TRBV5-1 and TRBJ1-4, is KAGVTQTPRYLIKTRGQQVTLSCSPISGHRSVSWYQQTPGQGLQFLFEYFSETQRNKGNFPGRFSGRQFSNSRSEMNVSTLELGDSALYLCASSLQGVNEKLFFGSGTQLSVL.

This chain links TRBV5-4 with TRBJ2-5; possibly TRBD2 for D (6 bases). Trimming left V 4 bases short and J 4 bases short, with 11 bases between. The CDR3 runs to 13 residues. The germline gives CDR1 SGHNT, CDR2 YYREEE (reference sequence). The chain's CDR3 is CASSPEGLETQYF. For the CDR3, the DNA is TGTGCCAGCAGCCCGGAGGGTTTAGAGACCCAGTACTTC.

CDR3 protein: CASSTQGGDSPLHF. For the CDR3, the DNA is TGCGCCAGCAGCACCCAGGGTGGCGATTCACCCCTCCACTTT. The chain combines TRBV5-1 with TRBJ1-6, with D possibly TRBD1 on 5 matching bases. Trimming shortened V by 4 bases and J by 8 bases, and 13 bases separated the two germline ends. The CDR3 covers 14 residues. Per germline, CDR1 SGHRS and CDR2 YFSETQ.

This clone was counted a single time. The CDR3 sequence is CASSLSPTVEYNEQFF. CDR3 DNA: TGCGCCAGCAGCTTGAGTCCGACAGTGGAGTACAATGAGCAGTTCTTC. The chain uses TRBV5-1 and TRBJ2-1; D perhaps matches TRBD1 (5 bases). The CDR3 length is 16 residues. Trimming took off 1 base at V and 4 bases at J, with 15 bases between the two ends. Germline lookup yields CDR1 SGHRS and CDR2 YFSETQ.

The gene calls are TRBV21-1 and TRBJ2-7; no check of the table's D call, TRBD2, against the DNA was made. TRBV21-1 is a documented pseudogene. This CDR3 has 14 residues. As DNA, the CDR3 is TGTGCCAGCAGCAAACGACTGGCTCTCTACGAGCAGTACTTC. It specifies CASSKRLALYEQYF.

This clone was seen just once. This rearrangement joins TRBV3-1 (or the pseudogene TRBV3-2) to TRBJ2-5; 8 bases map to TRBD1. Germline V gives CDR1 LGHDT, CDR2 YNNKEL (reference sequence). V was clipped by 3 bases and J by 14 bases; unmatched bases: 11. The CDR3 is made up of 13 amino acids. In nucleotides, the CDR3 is TGTGCCAGCAGCCAGGGTGGTCCGGACAGGGAATACTTC. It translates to CASSQGGPDREYF.

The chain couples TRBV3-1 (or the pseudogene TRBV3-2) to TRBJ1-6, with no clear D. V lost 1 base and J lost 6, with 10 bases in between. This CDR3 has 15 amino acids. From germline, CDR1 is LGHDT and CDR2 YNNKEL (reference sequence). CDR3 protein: CASSQAAGSNSPLHF. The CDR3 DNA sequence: TGTGCCAGCAGCCAAGCGGCAGGTAGTAATTCACCCCTCCACTTT.

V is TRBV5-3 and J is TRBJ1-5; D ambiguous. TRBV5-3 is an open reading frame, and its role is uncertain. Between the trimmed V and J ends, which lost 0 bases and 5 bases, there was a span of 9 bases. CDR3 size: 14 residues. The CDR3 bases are TGTGCCAGAAGCTTGGTCGGGGAATATCAGCCCCAGCATTTT. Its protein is CARSLVGEYQPQHF.

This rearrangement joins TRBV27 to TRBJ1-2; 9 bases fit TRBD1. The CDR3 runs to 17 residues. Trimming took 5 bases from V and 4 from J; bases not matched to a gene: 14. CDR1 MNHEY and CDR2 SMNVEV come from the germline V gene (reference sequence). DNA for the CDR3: TGTGCCAGCAGTCCAAAGGGATCCGGGACAGGGTTCTATGGCTACACCTTC. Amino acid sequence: CASSPKGSGTGFYGYTF.

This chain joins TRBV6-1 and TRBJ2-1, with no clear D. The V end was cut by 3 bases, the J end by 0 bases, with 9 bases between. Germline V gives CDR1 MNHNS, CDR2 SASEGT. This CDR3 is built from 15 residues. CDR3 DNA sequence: TGTGCCAGCAGTGATTGGTCGAGCTCCTACAATGAGCAGTTCTTC. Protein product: CASSDWSSSYNEQFF.

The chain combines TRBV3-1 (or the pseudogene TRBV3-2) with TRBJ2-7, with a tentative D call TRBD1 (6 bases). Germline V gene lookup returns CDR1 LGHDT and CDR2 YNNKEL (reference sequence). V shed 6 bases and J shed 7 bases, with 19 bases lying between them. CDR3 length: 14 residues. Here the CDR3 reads CASSNAQGRFEQYF. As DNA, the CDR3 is TGTGCCAGCAGTAATGCACAGGGCCGCTTTGAGCAGTACTTC.